This T cell receptor beta chain comes out of a study of blood T cell repertoires in COVID-19. The protocol was immunoSEQ multiplex PCR, while the TCRdb copy is restricted to in-frame clones and leaves out a portion. This table has roughly 81,000 clones, roughly 90% appearing once. The sequenced sample consisted of peripheral blood. The clonotype comes from a man aged 65-85 years with active or convalescent COVID-19.

The CDR3 protein is CASSSGGNSPLHF. The CDR3 DNA follows: TGTGCCAGCAGTTCAGGGGGCAATTCACCCCTCCACTTT. The chain employs TRBV6-2 or TRBV6-3 and TRBJ1-6, with 8 bases that match TRBD1. J was trimmed by 7 bases and V by 4 bases; bases with no gene match: 0. There are 13 residues in the CDR3. CDR1 is MNHEY, CDR2 SVGEGT, per germline.